Listed below are T cell receptor beta chains from one sample, sequenced in a study of OX40 agonist ivuxolimab in advanced cancers. The table came from immunoSEQ multiplex PCR; TCRdb's copy has only in-frame clones and leaves some out. The table records 15,000 to 20,000 clones, about 80% of them present only once. The material sequenced was CD4+ or CD8+ T cells sorted from blood, taken in a trial of the OX40 agonist ivuxolimab. Receptors originate from an adult with an advanced solid tumor such as melanoma, head and neck, liver or kidney cancer. CDR3s include the opening cysteine and the closing phenylalanine or tryptophan. Fields, in order: D gene, V gene, CDR3 protein. D genes are given only for firm matches.

D: TRBD2
V: TRBV7-2
CDR3: CASRLLAGDHNEQFF

D: .
V: TRBV7-2
CDR3: CASSGMNTEAFF

D: .
V: TRBV7-2
CDR3: CASSLVQGGTEQYF

D: .
V: TRBV5-5
CDR3: CASSQGATLGTGELFF

D: .
V: TRBV9
CDR3: CASSVGSGNTEAFF

D: TRBD2
V: TRBV5-4
CDR3: CASSSLAGGVEDGELFF

D: .
V: TRBV4-3
CDR3: CASSQVILGGETQYF

D: .
V: TRBV4-3
CDR3: CASSQRWQGRPGNTIYF

D: .
V: TRBV5-6
CDR3: CASSFGAAQGNEQFF

D: .
V: TRBV4-3
CDR3: CASSQVRGKNTEAFF

D: .
V: TRBV9
CDR3: CASSVEEGRGPANYGYTF

D: TRBD1
V: TRBV7-9
CDR3: CASSPRSDRGGNTIYF

D: .
V: TRBV5-6
CDR3: CASSLGQVNQPQHF

D: .
V: TRBV6-5
CDR3: CASSYASAPYGYTF

D: TRBD1
V: TRBV5-1
CDR3: CASSTEGGQDEQYF

D: .
V: TRBV28
CDR3: CASSPVGNQQDTQYF

D: .
V: TRBV15
CDR3: CACATGNTGELFF

D: .
V: TRBV16
CDR3: CASSPGAGLNYGYTF

D: .
V: TRBV5-8
CDR3: CASSLMGGVNTEAFF

D: .
V: TRBV2
CDR3: CASSEVGSSYEQYF

D: TRBD2
V: TRBV9
CDR3: CASSPTGTSGSYEQYF

D: TRBD1
V: TRBV4-3
CDR3: CASSHDRQGYEQYF

D: TRBD2
V: TRBV5-1
CDR3: CASRWTSGSTDTQYF

D: .
V: TRBV9
CDR3: CASSADRTASNTEAFF

D: .
V: TRBV5-6
CDR3: CASSLRGPLGTQYF

D: TRBD2
V: TRBV7-3
CDR3: CASRPSNGGEQFF

D: TRBD2
V: TRBV5-4
CDR3: CASSYGLAGTDTQYF

D: .
V: TRBV7-2
CDR3: CASSRADEDRTNGYTF

D: .
V: TRBV6-1
CDR3: CASGRQATNEKLFF

D: .
V: TRBV11-3
CDR3: CASSLIGRRETQYF

D: TRBD1
V: TRBV6-5
CDR3: CASKSGTGDFHEQYF

D: TRBD2
V: TRBV29-1
CDR3: CSVEGLAAETQYF

D: TRBD1
V: TRBV7-2
CDR3: CASSSGWTGSAGELFF

D: .
V: TRBV5-6
CDR3: CASSLEGYYEQYF

D: TRBD2
V: TRBV7-2
CDR3: CAGGRTSGGANEQFF

D: .
V: TRBV21-1
CDR3: CASSKGKLAGVTGELFF

D: TRBD2
V: TRBV7-3
CDR3: CASSPTSASYEQYF

D: TRBD1
V: TRBV5-4
CDR3: CASSPGQGGYEQYF

D: .
V: TRBV4-3
CDR3: CASSAYRHEKLFF

D: .
V: TRBV5-1
CDR3: CASSLAADTQYF

D: TRBD1
V: TRBV7-3
CDR3: CASSSSGTALNTGELFF

D: .
V: TRBV7-9
CDR3: CASRPDGYGYTF

D: .
V: TRBV5-6
CDR3: CASSVTDTDTQYF

D: TRBD1
V: TRBV19
CDR3: CASSLGQGPGYEQYF

D: TRBD2
V: TRBV7-2
CDR3: CASSWTSGDYEQYF

D: TRBD1
V: TRBV28
CDR3: CASSVGTGDPYEQYF

D: TRBD1
V: TRBV6-1
CDR3: CASSRPGQPYEQYF

D: TRBD1
V: TRBV6-4
CDR3: CASSDSRQGAGGELFF

D: .
V: TRBV7-2
CDR3: CASSTGLQNTGELFF

D: .
V: TRBV5-1
CDR3: CASSSKAYEQYF

D: .
V: TRBV6-6
CDR3: CATSGGPYEQYF

D: .
V: TRBV28
CDR3: CASSPTSDTQYF

D: TRBD2
V: TRBV7-9
CDR3: CASSDGTSGGAHQQETQYF

D: .
V: TRBV4-3
CDR3: CASSQEAGLTDTQYF

D: TRBD2
V: TRBV7-9
CDR3: CASSLPGTSGRRETQYF

D: TRBD2
V: TRBV28
CDR3: CASRAGTTQETQYF

D: .
V: TRBV7-9
CDR3: CASSSITGNTEAFF